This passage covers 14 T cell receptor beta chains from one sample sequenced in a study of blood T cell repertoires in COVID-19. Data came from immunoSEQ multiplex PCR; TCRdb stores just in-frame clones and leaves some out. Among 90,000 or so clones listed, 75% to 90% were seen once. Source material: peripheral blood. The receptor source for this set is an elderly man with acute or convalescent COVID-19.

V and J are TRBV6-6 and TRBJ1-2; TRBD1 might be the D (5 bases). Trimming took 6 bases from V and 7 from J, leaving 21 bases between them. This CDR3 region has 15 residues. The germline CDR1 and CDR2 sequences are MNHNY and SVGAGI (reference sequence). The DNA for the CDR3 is TGTGCCAGCAGCCAGCGCGCGGGACTAGCGGGTGGCTACACCTTC. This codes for CASSQRAGLAGGYTF.

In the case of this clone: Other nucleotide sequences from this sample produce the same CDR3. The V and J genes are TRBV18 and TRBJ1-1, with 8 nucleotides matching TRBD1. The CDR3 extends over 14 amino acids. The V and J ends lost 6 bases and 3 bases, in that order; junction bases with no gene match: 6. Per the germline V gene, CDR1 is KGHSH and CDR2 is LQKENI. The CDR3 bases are TGTGCCAGCTCGCAGGGGGCATTGGACACTGAAGCTTTCTTT. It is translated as CASSQGALDTEAFF.

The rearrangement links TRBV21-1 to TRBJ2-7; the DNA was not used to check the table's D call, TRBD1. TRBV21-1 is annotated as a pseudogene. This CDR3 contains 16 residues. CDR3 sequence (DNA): TGTGCCAGCAGCTACGGTACGGGACAGAGACCCCTCGAGCAGTACTTC. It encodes CASSYGTGQRPLEQYF.

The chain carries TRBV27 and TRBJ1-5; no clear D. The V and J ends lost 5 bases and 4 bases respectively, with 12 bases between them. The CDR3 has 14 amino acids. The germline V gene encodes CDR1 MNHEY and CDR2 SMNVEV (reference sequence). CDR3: CASSINGGNQPQHF. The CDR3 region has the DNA TGTGCCAGCAGTATCAATGGAGGGAATCAGCCCCAGCATTTT.

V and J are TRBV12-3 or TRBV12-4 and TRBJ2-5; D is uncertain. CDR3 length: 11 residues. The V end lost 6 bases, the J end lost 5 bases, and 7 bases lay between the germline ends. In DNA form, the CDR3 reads TGTGCCAGCAGGAATCGGGAGACCCAGTACTTC. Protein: CASRNRETQYF.

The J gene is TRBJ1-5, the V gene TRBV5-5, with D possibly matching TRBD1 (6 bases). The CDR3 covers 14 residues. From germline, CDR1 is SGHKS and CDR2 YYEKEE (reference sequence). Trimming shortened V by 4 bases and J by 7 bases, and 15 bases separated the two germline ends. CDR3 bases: TGTGCCAGCAGCGCCTCGGACAGTTCACAGCCCCAGCATTTT. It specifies CASSASDSSQPQHF. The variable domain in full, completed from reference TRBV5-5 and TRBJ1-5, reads DAGVTQSPTHLIKTRGQQVTLRCSPISGHKSVSWYQQVLGQGPQFIFQYYEKEERGRGNFPDRFSARQFPNYSSELNVNALLLGDSALYLCASSASDSSQPQHFGDGTRLSIL.

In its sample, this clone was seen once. The chain's CDR3 is CASSLRGIKSTDTQYF. CDR3 DNA sequence: TGTGCCAGCAGCTTGAGGGGGATAAAGAGCACAGATACGCAGTATTTT. This chain links TRBV13 with TRBJ2-3; possibly TRBD1 for D (6 bases). Trimming left V 3 bases short and J 0 bases short, with 13 bases between. Germline CDR1 PRHDT, CDR2 FYEKMQ (reference sequence). This CDR3 region has 16 residues.

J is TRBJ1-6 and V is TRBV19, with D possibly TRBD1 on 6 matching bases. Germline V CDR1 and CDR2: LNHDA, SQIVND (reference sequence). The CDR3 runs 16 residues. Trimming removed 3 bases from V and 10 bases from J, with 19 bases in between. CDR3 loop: CASSIYGGRLGSPLHF. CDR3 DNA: TGTGCCAGTAGTATTTATGGGGGCAGATTGGGATCACCCCTCCACTTT.

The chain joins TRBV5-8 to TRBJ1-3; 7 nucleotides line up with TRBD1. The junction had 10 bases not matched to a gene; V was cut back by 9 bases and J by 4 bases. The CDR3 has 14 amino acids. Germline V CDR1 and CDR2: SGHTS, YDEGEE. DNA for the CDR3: TGTGCCATCCGAAGGCAGGGGGGAGGAAACACCATATATTTT. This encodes CAIRRQGGGNTIYF.

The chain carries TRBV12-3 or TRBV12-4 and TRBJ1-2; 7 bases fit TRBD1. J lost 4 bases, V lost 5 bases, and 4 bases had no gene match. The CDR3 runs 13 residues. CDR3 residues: CASSRQGGYGYTF. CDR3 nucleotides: TGTGCCAGCAGTCGACAGGGTGGCTATGGCTACACCTTC.

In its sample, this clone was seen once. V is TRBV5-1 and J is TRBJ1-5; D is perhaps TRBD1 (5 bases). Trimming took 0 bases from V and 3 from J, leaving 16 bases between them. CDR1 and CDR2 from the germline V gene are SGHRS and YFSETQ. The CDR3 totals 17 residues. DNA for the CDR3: TGCGCCAGCAGCTTGGGAACCTGGGGCGTGGACAATCAGCCCCAGCATTTT. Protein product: CASSLGTWGVDNQPQHF.

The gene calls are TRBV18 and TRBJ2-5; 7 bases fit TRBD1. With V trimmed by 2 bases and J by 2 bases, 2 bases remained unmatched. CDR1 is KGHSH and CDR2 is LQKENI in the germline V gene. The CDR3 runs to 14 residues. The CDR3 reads CASSPTTGQETQYF. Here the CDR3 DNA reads TGTGCCAGCTCACCAACGACAGGGCAAGAGACCCAGTACTTC.

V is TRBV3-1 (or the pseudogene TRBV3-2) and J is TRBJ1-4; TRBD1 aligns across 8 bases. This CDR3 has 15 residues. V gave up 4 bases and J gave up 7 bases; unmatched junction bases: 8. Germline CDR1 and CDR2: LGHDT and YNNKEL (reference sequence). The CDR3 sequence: CASSPDREGAEKLFF. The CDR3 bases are TGTGCCAGCAGCCCGGACAGGGAGGGCGCTGAAAAACTGTTTTTT.

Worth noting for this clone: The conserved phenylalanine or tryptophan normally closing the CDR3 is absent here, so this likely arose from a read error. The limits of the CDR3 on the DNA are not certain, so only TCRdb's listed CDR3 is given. CDR3 sequence: CASSAKQDSFPALG. The chain joins TRBV28 to TRBJ2-7; TRBD1 is the table's D call, not checked against the DNA. Germline CDR1 MDHEN, CDR2 SYDVKM. The CDR3 comprises 14 residues, both ends counted.